These T cell receptor beta chains were read from a single sample in a study of blood T cells in healthy people across ages. TCRdb reprocessed the 5' RACE reads with MiXCR, giving one entry per CDR3 protein. The top ten hold about 20% of the sample, which has more than 550,000 distinct CDR3 sequences, roughly 20% seen once. Sequencing was performed on blood. All receptors come from a man between 65 and 85 years old in good health. The CDR3 runs from the conserved cysteine through the conserved F or W. The order of the fields is J gene, D gene, clone size, V gene, CDR3 DNA, CDR3 protein. The D gene is left open where the match is weak. Only part of the rows carry a size: once, few, many, or a class if the clone is expanded.

>TRBJ1-5|.|.|TRBV6-5
TGTGCCAGCAGTTACTCGAGAGACAGTAGCAATCAGCCCCAGCATTTT
CASSYSRDSSNQPQHF
>TRBJ2-5|.|.|TRBV7-2
TGTGCCAGCAGCTTAGTGGTCAAGACCCAGTACTTC
CASSLVVKTQYF
>TRBJ2-7|TRBD2|.|TRBV5-6
TGTGCCAGCAGCTTTCCGGGACTAGCGAAGCACGAGCAGTACTTC
CASSFPGLAKHEQYF
>TRBJ2-5|.|.|TRBV6-5
TGTGCCAGCAGTTACGGGCCTAGACAGGTCCAAGAGACCCAGTACTTC
CASSYGPRQVQETQYF
>TRBJ1-3|TRBD1|.|TRBV10-3
TGTGCCATCGGACAGGGTACCCCCCACGGGGGAAACACCATATATTTT
CAIGQGTPHGGNTIYF
>TRBJ1-2|.|few|TRBV6-2/TRBV6-3
TGTGCCAGCAGTTACTTGGGCTATGGCTACACCTTC
CASSYLGYGYTF
>TRBJ2-5|TRBD1|few|TRBV24-1
TGTGCCACCAGTGAGGGGACAGGGGGCAAAACGGAGACCCAGTACTTC
CATSEGTGGKTETQYF
>TRBJ2-2|TRBD2|.|TRBV6-6
TGTGCCAGCAGTAGCGGGAGGGGAAACACCGGGGAGCTGTTTTTT
CASSSGRGNTGELFF
>TRBJ2-7|TRBD1|few|TRBV27
TGTGCCAGCAGCACCTCCGGGACAGGGCCCTACGAGCAGTACTTC
CASSTSGTGPYEQYF
>TRBJ1-2|.|few|TRBV7-2
TGTGCCAGCAGCCCCAGTCGGGGGCAGGCCTATGGCTACACCTTC
CASSPSRGQAYGYTF
>TRBJ2-4|TRBD1|few|TRBV6-2/TRBV6-3
TGTGCCAGCAGGGACAGGGACATCATTCAGTACTTC
CASRDRDIIQYF
>TRBJ2-3|TRBD2|few|TRBV15
TGTGCCACCAGCAGAGGAGGGGAGGGCGTTGGAGATACGCAGTATTTT
CATSRGGEGVGDTQYF
>TRBJ2-6|.|few|TRBV2
TGTGCCAGCAGTGACGGCCACTCTGGGGCCAACGTCCTGACTTTC
CASSDGHSGANVLTF
>TRBJ2-5|TRBD1|.|TRBV7-2
TGTGCCAGCAGCCAGGGTGGGACAGGGAAAGAGACCCAGTACTTC
CASSQGGTGKETQYF
>TRBJ1-1|.|.|TRBV29-1
TGCAGCGCCGCAGGGGTCAGGGCGGGCACTGAAGCTTTCTTT
CSAAGVRAGTEAFF
>TRBJ1-5|.|.|TRBV10-3
TGTGCCACCTCTTTGGACAGAGGCAATCAGCCCCAGCATTTT
CATSLDRGNQPQHF
>TRBJ2-1|.|few|TRBV21-1
TGTGCCAGCAGCAAAGAGAAGGGTTGCGCCTACAATGAGCAGTTCTTC
CASSKEKGCAYNEQFF
>TRBJ1-5|.|few|TRBV28
TGTGCCAGCAGGCCGCAAGGACACCGAAATCAGCCCCAGCATTTT
CASRPQGHRNQPQHF
>TRBJ2-7|TRBD2|many|TRBV10-2
TGCGCCAGCAGGCTAGCGGGGGCCGACTACGAGCAGTACTTC
CASRLAGADYEQYF
>TRBJ1-2|TRBD1|few|TRBV12-3/TRBV12-4
TGTGCCAGCAGTTCAGACAGGGGAGGTGGCTACACCTTC
CASSSDRGGGYTF
>TRBJ1-1|.|few|TRBV20-1
TGCAGTGCCCAGAAGAAACAGGGCATGAACACTGAAGCTTTCTTT
CSAQKKQGMNTEAFF
>TRBJ2-1|.|few|TRBV29-1
TGCAGCGTTGAATCCCCGTTTGTACAGGGCGATGAGCAGTTCTTC
CSVESPFVQGDEQFF
>TRBJ2-1|TRBD2|.|TRBV14
TGTGCCAGCAGCCATAAAAACCCGACTAGCGGGACCCTAAGGAATGAGCAGTTCTTC
CASSHKNPTSGTLRNEQFF
>TRBJ1-5|.|many|TRBV5-1
TGCGCCAGCAGCCCCTTGGGGGATAGCAATCAGCCCCAGCATTTT
CASSPLGDSNQPQHF
>TRBJ1-1|.|.|TRBV24-1
TGTGCCACCAGTGTTGGGGGCGACACTGAAGCTTTCTTT
CATSVGGDTEAFF
>TRBJ1-1|.|.|TRBV12-3/TRBV12-4
TGTGCCAGCACCCAGTCGGGCCCCAGGAACTCTGAAGCTTTCTTT
CASTQSGPRNSEAFF
>TRBJ2-1|.|few|TRBV12-3/TRBV12-4
TGTGCCAGCAGTCCCTTCAATGAGCAGTTCTTC
CASSPFNEQFF